This T cell receptor (beta chain) appears in the sequencing data of a study of identical twins. Study results and caveats: A partial confounding effect on zero-insertion analyses could come from invariant MAIT and iNKT cells. For monozygotic twins, models underestimated out-of-frame TCR alpha sharing. In cord blood, abundant beta clonotypes had fewer insertions; memory showed no trend.

After template switching added a universal primer site, the resulting cDNA carried unique molecular identifiers. Via MiXCR, TCRdb re-called the 5' RACE reads, giving one row per CDR3 protein. This sample has 640,000 or so distinct CDR3 sequences, with 6% to 6.5% found just once. A few counts support this clonotype. Its antigen is not known. V was pared by 4 bases and J by 6 bases, with 20 bases between. CDR3 length: 15 amino acids. The V gene's germline CDR1 is SGHKS and CDR2 YYEKEE (reference sequence). V usage is TRBV5-5 and J usage is TRBJ2-7; possible D gene TRBD2, 5 bases. Sequenced sample: naive T cells sorted from blood. The clonotype comes from a man aged 18 to 30 in good health. The CDR3 DNA follows: TGTGCCAGCAGCACCTTCGTCCGGGAACAGAGCGAGCAGTACTTC. Its protein is CASSTFVREQSEQYF.